The next 17 T cell receptor beta chains were all read from a single sample in a study of blood T cell repertoires in COVID-19. Method: immunoSEQ multiplex PCR; TCRdb's copy keeps in-frame clones and lacks some. The sample carries 120,000 or so clones, roughly four fifths recorded once. Sequenced: peripheral blood. Receptors originate from a human donor in a cohort sampled during active COVID-19.

This clone has more than one count but fewer than ten. V gene TRBV28 combines with J gene TRBJ2-7; a possible D gene is TRBD1 (6 bases). The CDR3 extends over 14 amino acids. Germline CDR1 MDHEN, CDR2 SYDVKM. Trimming removed 6 bases from V and 0 bases from J, with 12 bases in between. The CDR3 here is CASRYRANSYEQYF. CDR3 sequence (DNA): TGTGCCAGCAGATACAGGGCTAACTCCTACGAGCAGTACTTC. The variable domain in full, completed from reference TRBV28 and TRBJ2-7, reads DVKVTQSSRYLVKRTGEKVFLECVQDMDHENMFWYRQDPGLGLRLIYFSYDVKMKEKGDIPEGYSVSREKKERFSLILESASTNQTSMYLCASRYRANSYEQYFGPGTRLTVT.

The chain recombines TRBV5-6 with TRBJ1-1; D gene uncertain. Trimming shortened V by 6 bases and J by 1 base, and 13 bases separated the two germline ends. Germline V gene lookup returns CDR1 SGHDT and CDR2 YYEEEE. This CDR3 is built from 14 residues. The CDR3 loop is CASTSGPSNTEAFF. CDR3 nucleotide sequence: TGTGCCAGCACCAGCGGGCCATCGAACACTGAAGCTTTCTTT.

The V call is TRBV19, the J call TRBJ2-3; TRBD2 agrees at 12 bases. Germline CDR1 and CDR2: LNHDA and SQIVND (reference sequence). V lost 5 bases and J lost 4; bases outside the gene matches: 13. CDR3 length: 18 amino acids. The CDR3 loop reads CASSPLAGGPMIADTQYF. In nucleotides, the CDR3 is TGTGCCAGTAGTCCTCTAGCGGGGGGGCCAATGATAGCAGATACGCAGTATTTT.

The chain joins TRBV20-1 to TRBJ2-3, with 7 bases matching TRBD2. In germline, CDR1 is DFQATT, CDR2 SNEGSKA (reference sequence). J was trimmed by 3 bases and V by 3 bases; bases with no gene match: 6. The CDR3 loop spans 14 amino acids. Written as DNA, the CDR3 is TGCAGTGCTAGTGGGGGGGGAAGGACAGATACGCAGTATTTT. Translated, it gives CSASGGGRTDTQYF.

The chain couples TRBV7-8 to TRBJ2-5; tentative D call: TRBD2 (7 bases). Germline V gives CDR1 SGHVS, CDR2 FQNEAQ. The V end lost 1 base, the J end lost 7 bases, and 13 bases lay between the germline ends. The CDR3 runs 14 residues. The CDR3 bases are TGTGCCAGCAGCTTAGTACGGGGGGCGGGGACCCAGTACTTC. Translated, it gives CASSLVRGAGTQYF.

The chain joins TRBV19 to TRBJ1-3; unclear D gene. From germline, CDR1 is LNHDA and CDR2 SQIVND (reference sequence). Deletions cut 6 bases from V and 0 bases from J, with 15 bases between. This CDR3 is built from 16 residues. CDR3 sequence (DNA): TGTGCCAGTAGCCTCTCGAGACTGCTCTCTGGAAACACCATATATTTT. Residues: CASSLSRLLSGNTIYF.

This rearrangement joins TRBV5-1 to TRBJ1-1, with TRBD1 identical over 9 bases. CDR3 length equals 15 residues. Germline loops: CDR1 SGHRS, CDR2 YFSETQ. With 4 bases clipped from V and 2 bases from J, the junction kept 6 bases outside the gene matches. The CDR3 DNA sequence: TGCGCCAGCAGCGATGGGGACAGGGCAAACACTGAAGCTTTCTTT. Its translation is CASSDGDRANTEAFF.

This clone has more than one count but fewer than ten. The rearrangement links TRBV7-8 to TRBJ2-2; 7 bases fit TRBD1. The germline gives CDR1 SGHVS, CDR2 FQNEAQ. The CDR3 sequence is 16 residues long. After removal of 1 base from V and 0 bases from J, the junction contained 2 bases not matched to a gene. CDR3 residues: CASSLGQGTNTGELFF. CDR3 sequence (DNA): TGTGCCAGCAGCTTAGGACAGGGTACGAACACCGGGGAGCTGTTTTTT.

This clone has a single count. The chain links TRBV6-5 to TRBJ1-5, with D unclear. This CDR3 is built from 13 residues. V dropped 5 bases and J dropped 6 bases, with 11 bases sitting between them. Germline V gene sequence: CDR1 MNHEY, CDR2 SVGAGI. The CDR3 sequence: CASSKQASQPQHF. In nucleotides, the CDR3 is TGTGCCAGCAGTAAACAAGCTAGTCAGCCCCAGCATTTT.

The V gene is TRBV12-5, the J gene TRBJ1-2; 11 nucleotides line up with TRBD1. Per germline, CDR1 LGHNT and CDR2 FRNRAP. V was clipped by 6 bases and J by 4 bases; unmatched bases: 4. This CDR3 is built from 14 residues. The CDR3 DNA is TGTGCTAGTGGACCCGGACAGGGGGCCTATGGCTACACCTTC. This translates into CASGPGQGAYGYTF.

V is TRBV19 and J is TRBJ1-1; 7 bases agree with TRBD1. The V gene end was trimmed by 7 bases and the J gene end by 0 bases; junction bases not matched to a gene: 5. Per germline, CDR1 LNHDA and CDR2 SQIVND (reference sequence). The CDR3 contains 14 residues. CDR3 region: CASNDRVMNTEAFF. The CDR3 DNA reads as TGTGCCAGTAATGACAGGGTCATGAACACTGAAGCTTTCTTT.

This chain joins TRBV21-1 and TRBJ1-1; TRBD1, the table's D call, was not compared with the DNA. TRBV21-1 is tagged as a pseudogene. The CDR3 extends over 15 amino acids. The CDR3 coding sequence is TGTGCCAGCAGCGCCCAGACAGGGACTAACACTGAAGCTTTCTTT. It codes for CASSAQTGTNTEAFF.

The rearrangement joins TRBV19 to TRBJ2-7, with unresolved D. Germline V gene sequence: CDR1 LNHDA, CDR2 SQIVND (reference sequence). CDR3 size: 13 residues. The V end was cut by 3 bases, the J end by 6 bases, with 12 bases between. CDR3 in amino acids: CASSIDTLGEQYF. In nucleotides, the CDR3 is TGTGCCAGTAGTATTGATACCCTCGGCGAGCAGTACTTC.

The chain uses TRBV3-1 (or the pseudogene TRBV3-2) and TRBJ2-5, with TRBD2 matching 12 bases. V was clipped by 3 bases and J by 5 bases; unmatched bases: 10. Germline-derived CDR1 and CDR2 are LGHDT and YNNKEL (reference sequence). The CDR3 length is 17 residues. This CDR3 is CASSHVRSGTSGETQYF. The CDR3 coding sequence is TGTGCCAGCAGCCACGTCCGGTCCGGGACTAGCGGGGAGACCCAGTACTTC.

J is TRBJ1-1 and V is TRBV2; D is unresolved. V was shortened by 3 bases and J by 11 bases, with 13 bases between the two germline ends. The CDR3 runs 12 residues. From germline, CDR1 is SNHLY and CDR2 FYNNEI. CDR3 residues: CASSEGPGWAFF. The CDR3 bases are TGTGCCAGCAGTGAGGGCCCAGGTTGGGCTTTCTTT. Drawing the rest from reference TRBV2 and TRBJ1-1, the complete variable domain is EPEVTQTPSHQVTQMGQEVILRCVPISNHLYFYWYRQILGQKVEFLVSFYNNEISEKSEIFDDQFSVERPDGSNFTLKIRSTKLEDSAMYFCASSEGPGWAFFGQGTRLTVV.

The rearrangement uses TRBV18 and TRBJ2-3, with TRBD2 as a possible D gene (6 bases). Germline V CDR1 and CDR2: KGHSH, LQKENI. Trimming left V 5 bases short and J 4 bases short, with 16 bases between. The length of the CDR3 is 15 residues. In DNA form, the CDR3 reads TGTGCCAGCTCAGACCCGGGACTGGGGGCAGATACGCAGTATTTT. It translates to CASSDPGLGADTQYF.

The rearrangement joins TRBV29-1 to TRBJ2-7; 7 bases match TRBD1. Germline V gene lookup returns CDR1 SQVTM and CDR2 ANQGSEA. The length of the CDR3 is 13 residues. The V segment lost 4 bases and the J segment 2 bases; nucleotides outside the gene matches: 5. The CDR3 reads CSVGQGWTYEQYF. CDR3 in DNA: TGCAGCGTTGGACAGGGTTGGACCTACGAGCAGTACTTC.